These 21 T cell receptor beta chains originate from one sample sequenced in a study of CDR3 diversity in severe acne (dated by TCRdb to the late 2010s). Receptors were amplified or captured by PCR. The instrument was an Illumina HiSeq 2000. Starting from the raw public reads, TCRdb applied fastp trimming at Q25, assembled clones with MiXCR and retained in-frame beta chains. Rows with a matching CDR3 protein are joined into one entry that keeps the most common DNA and genes. The sample table records roughly 100,000 distinct CDR3 sequences; 51% of these occur just once. 12% of the sample is in the top ten clones. The specimen was blood. All receptors derive from a male donor with acne.

The chain uses TRBV7-2 and TRBJ1-1, with 12 bases matching TRBD1. Germline trimming cut 5 bases from V and 5 bases from J; bases unmatched to any gene: 6. The germline CDR1 and CDR2 sequences are SGHTA and FQGNSA. The CDR3 runs to 15 residues. CDR3 amino acids: CASSGRDRGRTEAFF. In nucleotides, the CDR3 is TGTGCCAGCAGCGGGCGGGACAGGGGGCGTACTGAAGCTTTCTTT.

This clonotype was picked up a small number of times. The J gene is TRBJ1-3, the V gene TRBV7-9; the D gene is possibly TRBD1 (5 bases). CDR1 and CDR2 from the germline V gene are SEHNR and FQNEAQ (reference sequence). V gave up 5 bases and J gave up 0 bases, with 14 bases separating them. This CDR3 is built from 16 residues. As DNA, the CDR3 is TGTGCCAGCAGCCAGCAGGGTGCCCTCTCTGGAAACACCATATATTTT. It yields the protein CASSQQGALSGNTIYF.

This clonotype was counted at least ten times. The CDR3 is CASSSRTSGKVDTQYF. CDR3 sequence (DNA): TGCGCCAGCAGCTCACGGACTAGCGGGAAGGTAGATACGCAGTATTTT. V is TRBV5-1 and J is TRBJ2-3, with 12 bases fitting TRBD2. The CDR3 totals 16 residues. V lost 3 bases and J lost 5; bases outside the gene matches: 7. CDR1 is SGHRS and CDR2 is YFSETQ in the germline V gene.

The V call is TRBV7-8, the J call TRBJ2-1; either TRBD1 or TRBD2 may supply D (5 bases each). Germline V gene data show CDR1 as SGHVS and CDR2 as FQNEAQ. The V and J ends lost 5 bases and 6 bases respectively, with 20 bases between them. The CDR3 totals 16 residues. CDR3 amino acids: CASSGRDHVDVNEQFF. The CDR3 nucleotides read TGTGCCAGCAGCGGAAGGGACCATGTGGACGTCAATGAGCAGTTCTTC.

This clonotype has at least ten counts. This rearrangement joins TRBV9 to TRBJ2-5; a possible D gene is TRBD2 (5 bases). This CDR3 spans 14 amino acids. Trimming took off 2 bases at V and 0 bases at J, with 8 bases between the two ends. Germline CDR1 is SGDLS and CDR2 is YYNGEE. CDR3: CASSVGRDQETQYF. The CDR3 DNA sequence: TGTGCCAGCAGCGTCGGGCGGGACCAAGAGACCCAGTACTTC.

Concerning this clonotype: It is unclear where the CDR3 begins or ends on the DNA, so no DNA is shown, and the CDR3 is as TCRdb lists it. The chain has TRBV7-2 and TRBJ2-7; no check of the table's D call, TRBD2, against the DNA was made. Germline V lookup: CDR1 SGHTA, CDR2 FQGNSA. The CDR3 sequence runs 20 residues, both termini included. The CDR3: CASSFYICSTRDLAGYEQYF.

The genes are TRBV12-3 or TRBV12-4 and TRBJ1-3, with D perhaps TRBD1 (5 bases). The CDR3 spans 13 residues. V lost 8 bases and J 7 bases, leaving 15 bases between the germline ends. The CDR3 DNA is TGTGCCAGCGGGAACAGGCGGCTCAACACCATATATTTT. As protein: CASGNRRLNTIYF.

This clonotype showed up just once. V gene TRBV9 combines with J gene TRBJ2-2; D is possibly TRBD2 (6 bases). CDR1 and CDR2 from the germline V gene are SGDLS and YYNGEE. CDR3 length equals 12 residues. The V end lost 2 bases, the J end lost 10 bases, and 9 bases lay between the germline ends. CDR3 coding DNA: TGTGCCAGCAGCGTTGGAGGGACGGAGCTGTTTTTT. Amino acids: CASSVGGTELFF.

CDR3 sequence: CSAREFETGITEEYGYTF. CDR3 sequence (DNA): TGCAGTGCTAGAGAATTTGAGACAGGAATCACAGAAGAATATGGCTACACCTTC. V usage is TRBV20-1 and J usage is TRBJ1-2, with D possibly being TRBD1 (6 bases). The CDR3 sequence is 18 residues long. Per the germline V gene, CDR1 is DFQATT and CDR2 is SNEGSKA (reference sequence). V lost 0 bases, J lost 5 bases, and 25 bases lay in between.

The chain links TRBV20-1 to TRBJ2-7; D is perhaps TRBD2 (7 bases). Germline V gives CDR1 DFQATT, CDR2 SNEGSKA (reference sequence). This CDR3 has 13 amino acids. Trimming took off 3 bases at V and 3 bases at J, with 12 bases between the two ends. The CDR3 nucleotides read TGCAGTGCTAGGGCAGGGGACTACTACGAGCAGTACTTC. It translates to CSARAGDYYEQYF.

Many counts were recorded for this clonotype. The chain has TRBV5-6 and TRBJ2-7, with TRBD1 matching over 7 bases. The V and J ends lost 1 base and 7 bases, in that order; junction bases with no gene match: 14. Per germline, CDR1 SGHDT and CDR2 YYEEEE. The CDR3 loop spans 16 amino acids. The CDR3 spells CASSLPRDSLSAEQYF. CDR3 bases: TGTGCCAGCAGCTTGCCCCGGGACAGTCTTTCTGCGGAGCAGTACTTC.

The genes are TRBV25-1 and TRBJ1-4, with a possible D match to TRBD1 (5 bases). With 2 bases removed from V and 5 bases from J, the gap between germline ends came to 18 bases. The CDR3 runs 17 residues. The V gene's germline CDR1 is MGHDK and CDR2 SYGVNS. The CDR3 nucleotides are TGTGCCAGCAGTGAACCGGGACGGCCCCCAGGGAATGAAAAACTGTTTTTT. Its translation is CASSEPGRPPGNEKLFF.

The chain has TRBV6-8 and TRBJ2-1; 13 bases line up with TRBD2. This CDR3 is built from 15 residues. V shed 9 bases, J shed 7 bases, and the junction held 9 bases outside the gene matches. Per the germline V gene, CDR1 is MNHGY and CDR2 is SAAAGT. The CDR3 DNA reads TGTGCCAGTCCCCCCGCGACTAGCGGGAGGAATGAGCAGTTCTTC. Encoded protein: CASPPATSGRNEQFF.

V and J are TRBV9 and TRBJ2-3, with D maybe TRBD1 (5 bases). This CDR3 has 15 amino acids. Per germline, CDR1 SGDLS and CDR2 YYNGEE. V lost 0 bases and J lost 11, with 19 bases in between. CDR3: CASSVGAGQYNEQYF. The CDR3 nucleotides are TGTGCCAGCAGCGTAGGGGCAGGGCAATACAATGAGCAGTATTTT.

The CDR3 sequence is CASSLWTARGHTEAFF. CDR3 nucleotides: TGTGCCAGCAGCCTATGGACCGCTCGCGGGCACACTGAAGCTTTCTTT. This chain uses TRBV5-4 with TRBJ1-1; D is uncertain. V was trimmed by 4 bases and J by 3 bases, leaving 19 bases between them. The germline V gene has CDR1 SGHNT and CDR2 YYREEE (reference sequence). This CDR3 comprises 16 residues.

This clonotype was seen ten or more times. The genes are TRBV20-1 and TRBJ2-2, with 7 bases fitting TRBD1. CDR1 and CDR2 from the germline V gene are DFQATT and SNEGSKA (reference sequence). The CDR3 runs to 15 residues. V gave up 3 bases and J gave up 3 bases; unmatched junction bases: 7. The CDR3 sequence: CSASPLGTDTGELFF. The CDR3 DNA reads TGCAGTGCTAGTCCGCTAGGGACAGACACCGGGGAGCTGTTTTTT.

The gene calls are TRBV6-1 and TRBJ2-1; no clear D gene. CDR1 MNHNS and CDR2 SASEGT come from the germline V gene. This CDR3 is 14 amino acids long. V lost 7 bases and J 3 bases, leaving 13 bases between the germline ends. In nucleotides, the CDR3 is TGTGCCAGCACCGTAGGACCTTACTACAATGAGCAGTTCTTC. Its protein product is CASTVGPYYNEQFF.

This clonotype was found a few times. The CDR3 does not close with the conserved phenylalanine or tryptophan, likely indicating a read error. The chain recombines TRBV6-5 with TRBJ2-7; no reliable D call. Germline V gene lookup returns CDR1 MNHEY and CDR2 SVGAGI. This CDR3 has 13 residues. The CDR3 nucleotides are TGCGCCAGCAGTGAAGCAGAACCCTACGAGCAGTACTCC. Protein sequence: CASSEAEPYEQYS.

This clonotype was detected many times. The rearrangement uses TRBV20-1 and TRBJ2-7; D might be TRBD1 (5 bases). The CDR3 runs 11 residues. Trimming removed 3 bases from V and 4 bases from J, with 7 bases in between. Germline assignment: CDR1 DFQATT and CDR2 SNEGSKA (reference sequence). CDR3: CSARDKYEQYV. The CDR3 DNA is TGCAGTGCTAGGGACAAATACGAGCAGTACGTC.

The sample holds one count of this clonotype. V and J are TRBV25-1 and TRBJ2-5; 8 nucleotides align to TRBD1. J lost 5 bases, V lost 11 bases, and 13 bases had no gene match. CDR3 length equals 14 residues. The germline V gene has CDR1 MGHDK and CDR2 SYGVNS. The CDR3 is CAWSGPDRDETQYF. CDR3 DNA: TGTGCCTGGAGTGGGCCGGACAGGGACGAGACCCAGTACTTC.

This clonotype was observed a single time. This CDR3 fails to terminate in the conserved phenylalanine or tryptophan, so it likely reflects a read error. The DNA is left out, because the CDR3 cannot be placed on it with certainty; the CDR3 is given as TCRdb lists it. The chain has TRBV5-1 and TRBJ2-3. Germline loops: CDR1 SGHRS, CDR2 YFSETQ. A total of 16 residues make up the CDR3, ends included. The CDR3 here is CASSLEGSPITDTRYS.